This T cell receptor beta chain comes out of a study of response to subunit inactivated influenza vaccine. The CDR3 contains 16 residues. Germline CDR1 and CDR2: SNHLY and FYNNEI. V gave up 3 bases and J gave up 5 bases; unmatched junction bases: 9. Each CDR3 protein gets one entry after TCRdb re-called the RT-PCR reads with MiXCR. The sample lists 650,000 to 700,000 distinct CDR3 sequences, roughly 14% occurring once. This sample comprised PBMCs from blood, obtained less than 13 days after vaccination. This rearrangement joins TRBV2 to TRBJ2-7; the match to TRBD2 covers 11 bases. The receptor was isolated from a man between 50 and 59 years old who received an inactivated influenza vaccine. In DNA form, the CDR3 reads TGTGCCAGCAGTGATAGGTACACTAGCGGGAGCCACGAGCAGTACTTC. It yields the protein CASSDRYTSGSHEQYF.